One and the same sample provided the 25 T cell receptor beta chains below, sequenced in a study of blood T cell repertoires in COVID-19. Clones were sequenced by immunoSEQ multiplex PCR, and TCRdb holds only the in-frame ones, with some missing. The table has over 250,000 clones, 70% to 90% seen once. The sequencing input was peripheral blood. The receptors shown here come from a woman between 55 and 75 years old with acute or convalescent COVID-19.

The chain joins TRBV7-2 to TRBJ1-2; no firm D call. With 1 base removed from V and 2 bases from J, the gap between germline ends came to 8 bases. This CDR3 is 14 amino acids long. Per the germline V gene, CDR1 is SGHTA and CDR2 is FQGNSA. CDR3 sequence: CASSLETANYGYTF. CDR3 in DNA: TGTGCCAGCAGCTTAGAAACAGCCAACTATGGCTACACCTTC.

CDR3 bases: TGTGCCTGGAACGCCGGGAGGGAGTCCTACAATGAGCAGTTCTTC. Translated, it gives CAWNAGRESYNEQFF. This chain connects TRBV30 to TRBJ2-1, with 8 bases fitting TRBD2. Germline assignment: CDR1 GTSNPN and CDR2 SVGIG (reference sequence). With 4 bases clipped from V and 1 base from J, the junction kept 6 bases outside the gene matches. The CDR3 extends over 15 amino acids. Together with reference TRBV30 and TRBJ2-1, the CDR3 gives the full variable domain: SQTIHQWPATLVQPVGSPLSLECTVEGTSNPNLYWYRQAAGRGLQLLFYSVGIGQISSEVPQNLSASRPQDRQFILSSKKLLLSDSGFYLCAWNAGRESYNEQFFGPGTRLTVL.

The CDR3 DNA reads TGTGCCAGTAACCCGGGACTATCGACCACCGGGGAGCTGTTTTTT. The encoded protein is CASNPGLSTTGELFF. V gene TRBV19 combines with J gene TRBJ2-2; the match to TRBD2 covers 7 bases. With V trimmed by 7 bases and J by 4 bases, 9 bases remained unmatched. From germline, CDR1 is LNHDA and CDR2 SQIVND (reference sequence). This CDR3 has 15 residues.

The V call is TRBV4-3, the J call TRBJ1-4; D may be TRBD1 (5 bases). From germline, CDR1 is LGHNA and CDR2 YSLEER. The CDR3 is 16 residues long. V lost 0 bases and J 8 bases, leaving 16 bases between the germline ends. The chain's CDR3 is CASSQEKRGQREKLFF. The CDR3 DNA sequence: TGCGCCAGCAGCCAAGAAAAAAGGGGTCAGAGGGAAAAACTGTTTTTT.

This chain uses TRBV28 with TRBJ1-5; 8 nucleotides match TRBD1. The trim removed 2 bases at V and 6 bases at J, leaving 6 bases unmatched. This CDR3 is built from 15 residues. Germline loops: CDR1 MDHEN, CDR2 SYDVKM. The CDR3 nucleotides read TGTGCCAGCAGTTTAACCAGGGGGCACGCTCAGCCCCAGCATTTT. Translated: CASSLTRGHAQPQHF.

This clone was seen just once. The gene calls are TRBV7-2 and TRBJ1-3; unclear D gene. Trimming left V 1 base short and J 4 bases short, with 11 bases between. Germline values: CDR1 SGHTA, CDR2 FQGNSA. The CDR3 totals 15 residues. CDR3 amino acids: CASSLVGGTGNTIYF. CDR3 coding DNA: TGTGCCAGCAGCTTAGTCGGAGGAACGGGAAACACCATATATTTT.

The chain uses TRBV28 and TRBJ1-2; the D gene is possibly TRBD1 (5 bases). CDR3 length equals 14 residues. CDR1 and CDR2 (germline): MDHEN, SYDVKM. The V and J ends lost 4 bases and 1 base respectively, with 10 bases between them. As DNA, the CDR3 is TGTGCCAGCAGTTACCTGGGGCTTAACTATGGCTACACCTTC. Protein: CASSYLGLNYGYTF.

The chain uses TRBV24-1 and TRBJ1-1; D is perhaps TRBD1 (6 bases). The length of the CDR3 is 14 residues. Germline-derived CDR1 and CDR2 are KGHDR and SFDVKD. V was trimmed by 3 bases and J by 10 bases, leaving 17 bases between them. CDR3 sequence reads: CATSDERGGGRAFF. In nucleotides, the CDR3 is TGTGCCACCAGTGATGAGCGCGGGGGCGGGCGAGCTTTCTTT.

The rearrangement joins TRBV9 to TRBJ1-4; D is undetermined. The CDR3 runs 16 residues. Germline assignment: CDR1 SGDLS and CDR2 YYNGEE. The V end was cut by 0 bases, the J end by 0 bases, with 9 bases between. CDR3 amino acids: CASSVAGGATNEKLFF. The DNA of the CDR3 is TGTGCCAGCAGCGTAGCCGGCGGGGCAACTAATGAAAAACTGTTTTTT. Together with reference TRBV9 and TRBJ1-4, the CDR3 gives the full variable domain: DSGVTQTPKHLITATGQRVTLRCSPRSGDLSVYWYQQSLDQGLQFLIQYYNGEERAKGNILERFSAQQFPDLHSELNLSSLELGDSALYFCASSVAGGATNEKLFFGSGTQLSVL.

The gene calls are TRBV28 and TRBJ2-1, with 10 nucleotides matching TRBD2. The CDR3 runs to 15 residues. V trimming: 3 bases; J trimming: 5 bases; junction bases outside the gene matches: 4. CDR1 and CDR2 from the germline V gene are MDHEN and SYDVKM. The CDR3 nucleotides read TGTGCCAGCAGTTTCACGCTAGCGGGAGACAATGAGCAGTTCTTC. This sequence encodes CASSFTLAGDNEQFF.

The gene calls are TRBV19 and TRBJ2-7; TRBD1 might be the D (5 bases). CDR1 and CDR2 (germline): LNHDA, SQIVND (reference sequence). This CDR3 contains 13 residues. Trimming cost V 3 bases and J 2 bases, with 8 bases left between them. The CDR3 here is CASSMDITYEQYF. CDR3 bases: TGTGCCAGTAGTATGGACATTACCTACGAGCAGTACTTC.

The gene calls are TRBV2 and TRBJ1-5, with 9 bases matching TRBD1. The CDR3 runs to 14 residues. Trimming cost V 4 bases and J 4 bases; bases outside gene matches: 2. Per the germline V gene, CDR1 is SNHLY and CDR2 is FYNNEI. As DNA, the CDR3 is TGTGCCAGCAGTGGGGACAGGGCAAATCAGCCCCAGCATTTT. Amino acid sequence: CASSGDRANQPQHF.

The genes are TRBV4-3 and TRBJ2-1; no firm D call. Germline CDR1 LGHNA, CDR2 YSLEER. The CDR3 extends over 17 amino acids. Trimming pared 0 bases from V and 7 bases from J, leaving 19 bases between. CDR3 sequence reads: CASSQDPAWPTGNEQFF. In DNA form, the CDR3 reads TGCGCCAGCAGCCAAGACCCGGCTTGGCCCACCGGGAATGAGCAGTTCTTC.

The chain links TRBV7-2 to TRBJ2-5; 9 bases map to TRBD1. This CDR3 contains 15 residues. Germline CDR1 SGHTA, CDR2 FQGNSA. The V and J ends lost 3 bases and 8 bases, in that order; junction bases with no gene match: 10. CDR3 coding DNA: TGTGCCAGCAGCTTGGACCACAGGGGGCGAGGAACCCAGTACTTC. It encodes CASSLDHRGRGTQYF.

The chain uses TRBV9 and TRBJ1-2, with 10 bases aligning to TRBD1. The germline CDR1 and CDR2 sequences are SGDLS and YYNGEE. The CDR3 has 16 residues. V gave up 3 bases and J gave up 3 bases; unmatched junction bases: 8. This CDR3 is CASSAKPGTGDYGYTF. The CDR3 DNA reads TGTGCCAGCAGCGCCAAGCCCGGGACAGGGGACTATGGCTACACCTTC.

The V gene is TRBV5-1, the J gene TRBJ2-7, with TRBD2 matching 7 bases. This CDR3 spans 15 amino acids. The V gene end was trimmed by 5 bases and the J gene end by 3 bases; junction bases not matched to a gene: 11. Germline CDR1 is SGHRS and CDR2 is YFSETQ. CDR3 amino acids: CASREGTAGVYEQYF. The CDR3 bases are TGCGCCAGCAGGGAAGGGACGGCGGGAGTCTACGAGCAGTACTTC.

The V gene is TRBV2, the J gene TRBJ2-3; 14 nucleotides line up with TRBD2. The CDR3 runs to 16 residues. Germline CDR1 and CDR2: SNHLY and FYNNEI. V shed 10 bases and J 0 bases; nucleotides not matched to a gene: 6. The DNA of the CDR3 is TGTGCCAACCAGTGGACTAGCGGGAGGAGCACAGATACGCAGTATTTT. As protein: CANQWTSGRSTDTQYF.

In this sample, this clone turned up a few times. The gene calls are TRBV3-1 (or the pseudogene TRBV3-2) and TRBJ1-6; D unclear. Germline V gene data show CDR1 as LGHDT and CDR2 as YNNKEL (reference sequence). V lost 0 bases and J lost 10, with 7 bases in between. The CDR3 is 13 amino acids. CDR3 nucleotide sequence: TGTGCCAGCAGCCAAGACAGGTGGTCACCCCTCCACTTT. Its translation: CASSQDRWSPLHF.

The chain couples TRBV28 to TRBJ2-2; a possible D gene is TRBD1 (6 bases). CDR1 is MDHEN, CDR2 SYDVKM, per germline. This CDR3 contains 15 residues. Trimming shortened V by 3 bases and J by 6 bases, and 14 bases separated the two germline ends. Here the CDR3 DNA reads TGTGCCAGCAGTTTCCTCAGGGGTGGGCCCGGGGAGCTGTTTTTT. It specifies CASSFLRGGPGELFF.

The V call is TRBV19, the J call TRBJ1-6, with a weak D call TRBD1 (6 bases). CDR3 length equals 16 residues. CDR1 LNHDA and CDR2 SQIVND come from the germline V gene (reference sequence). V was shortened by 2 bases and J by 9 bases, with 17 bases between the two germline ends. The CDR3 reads CASSIRGGPSGSPLHF. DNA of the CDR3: TGTGCCAGTAGTATAAGGGGGGGCCCTAGCGGTTCACCCCTCCACTTT.

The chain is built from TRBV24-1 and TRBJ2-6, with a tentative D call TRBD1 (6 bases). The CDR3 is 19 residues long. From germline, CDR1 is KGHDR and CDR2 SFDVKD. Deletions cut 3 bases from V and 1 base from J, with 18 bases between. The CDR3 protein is CATSDPKWTDKSGANVLTF. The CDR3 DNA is TGTGCCACCAGTGATCCAAAATGGACAGATAAGTCTGGGGCCAACGTCCTGACTTTC.

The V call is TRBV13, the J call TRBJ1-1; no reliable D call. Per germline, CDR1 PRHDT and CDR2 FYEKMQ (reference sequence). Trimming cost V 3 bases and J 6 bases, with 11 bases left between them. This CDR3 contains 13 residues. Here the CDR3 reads CASSLGQLPEAFF. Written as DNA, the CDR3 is TGTGCCAGCAGCTTGGGCCAGCTACCTGAAGCTTTCTTT.

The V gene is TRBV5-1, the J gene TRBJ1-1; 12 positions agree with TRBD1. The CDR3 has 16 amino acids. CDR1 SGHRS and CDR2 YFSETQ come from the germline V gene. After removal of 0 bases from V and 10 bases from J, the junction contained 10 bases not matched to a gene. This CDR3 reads CASSLEPGQGAELAFF. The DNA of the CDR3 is TGCGCCAGCAGCTTGGAACCGGGACAGGGGGCAGAGTTAGCTTTCTTT.

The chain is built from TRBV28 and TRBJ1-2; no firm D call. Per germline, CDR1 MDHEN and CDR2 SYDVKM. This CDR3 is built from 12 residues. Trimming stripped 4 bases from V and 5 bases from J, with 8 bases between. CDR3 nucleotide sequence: TGTGCCAGCAGTTCCCAGGAATATGGCTACACCTTC. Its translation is CASSSQEYGYTF.

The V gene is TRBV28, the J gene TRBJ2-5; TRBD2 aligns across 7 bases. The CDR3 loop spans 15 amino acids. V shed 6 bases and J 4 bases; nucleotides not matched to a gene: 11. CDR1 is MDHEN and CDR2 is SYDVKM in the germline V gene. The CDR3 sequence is CASREQTQRGETQYF. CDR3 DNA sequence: TGTGCCAGCAGAGAACAGACTCAGCGGGGAGAGACCCAGTACTTC. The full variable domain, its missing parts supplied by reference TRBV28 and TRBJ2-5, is DVKVTQSSRYLVKRTGEKVFLECVQDMDHENMFWYRQDPGLGLRLIYFSYDVKMKEKGDIPEGYSVSREKKERFSLILESASTNQTSMYLCASREQTQRGETQYFGPGTRLLVL.